Detailed here is one T cell receptor (beta chain). Its antigen is unknown. Base-call qualities are not available, and no considerably larger clone is one nucleotide away. The record originates from a study of blood T cell repertoires in COVID-19 (TCRdb year 2020). In the study overall: Samples from collaborators originated in the United States, Italy and Spain and spanned both the acute and convalescent phases of COVID-19. The samples were drawn from two sources: the first 160 participants of the ongoing ImmuneRACE study, and 1,000 to 1,500 subjects contributed by 6 global collaborators. The material from the prospective study consisted of cDNA or gDNA derived from T cells, B-cell-depleted T cells, or PBMCs. The repertoires were made available in a free public database intended to serve as a resource for research on the immune response to SARS-CoV-2. The dataset comprised deeply sampled blood TCRbeta repertoires from subjects exposed to, actively infected with, or recovered from COVID-19. A de-identified subject ID, COVID-19 status, age in years and sex were almost always included in the sample metadata. Where available, HLA class I and class II types were obtained from metadata supplied by the sample provider rather than from assay-based typing. What the research found in general, with its limitations: The amount of clinical and demographic metadata varied by source and participant and was provided uncurated.

In the prospective study, participants were roughly 18 to 95 years old, resided in about two dozen geographic areas of the United States, and were enrolled through a virtual design. Cohort assignment in the prospective study relied on participant-reported clinical history from a screening survey and a study questionnaire. In the prospective study, whole blood, serum and a nasopharyngeal or oropharyngeal swab were collected from each participant by mobile phlebotomists. Prospective study participants could optionally give additional blood draws and questionnaires over an approximately 2-month period. Blood samples from the prospective study were shipped frozen or at room temperature prior to DNA extraction. Taken from the germline V gene, the CDR1 and CDR2 loops are KGHSH and LQKENI. The junction shows trimming of 3 bases on V and 7 bases on J, and the gene matches do not reach 5 bases of it. The cysteine opens and the phenylalanine closes a CDR3 of 13 amino acids. Just CDR3 DNA is preserved here, 39 bases in frame from base 1.

The immunoSEQ Assay, a bias-controlled multiplex PCR, was used to amplify TCRbeta CDR3 regions from genomic DNA. The authors' analysis ran thus. The number of nucleated cells in each sample was estimated from the amplification of reference gene primers within the assay. To quantify the absolute abundance of each unique TCRbeta CDR3 rearrangement, sequence reads were collapsed and filtered. For each sample, productive Simpson clonality was calculated as the square root of Simpson's diversity index across productive rearrangements. This is the immuneACCESS table as TCRdb keeps it, with only in-frame sequences that have V and J called. A part of the clones is gone; compared with another copy, unresolved V genes explain less than half, and the rest is unexplained. For V, J and clone size, that table is used; D and trimming come from the DNA. This sample lists 250,000 to 300,000 clones; approximately 90% were detected once. The top ten hold about 2.3% of the sample.

Sequenced sample: PBMCs or T cells enriched from blood (not recorded which). The chain couples TRBV18 to TRBJ1-2; 7 bases in the junction line up with TRBD1. The clonotype originates from a woman between 35 and 50 years old with acute COVID-19. The nucleotides are TGTGCCAGCTCACCCAACCCAGGGGGTGGCTACACCTTC. Its protein product is CASSPNPGGGYTF.